The present TCR beta chain was sequenced within a study of T-cell reconstitution after alpha-beta-depleted transplantation in children. The CDR3 covers 14 residues. V was shortened by 2 bases and J by 4 bases, with 11 bases between the two germline ends. CDR1 MNHEY and CDR2 SVGAGI come from the germline V gene. The library targeted TCRbeta and was prepared with unique molecular identifiers. TCRdb analysed the PCR reads with MiXCR anew, one entry per CDR3 protein. This table holds some 500,000 distinct CDR3 sequences, about 18% found once. This sequence originates from a human donor who donated a stem cell graft to a child with acute lymphoblastic leukemia. The sample was PBMCs from the stem cell graft donor, taken from the stem cell graft. The V call is TRBV6-5, the J call TRBJ1-2; D possibly corresponds to TRBD1 (6 bases). Here the CDR3 DNA reads TGTGCCAGCAGTTACCGACAGGCCCGCTATGGCTACACCTTC. Protein product: CASSYRQARYGYTF.